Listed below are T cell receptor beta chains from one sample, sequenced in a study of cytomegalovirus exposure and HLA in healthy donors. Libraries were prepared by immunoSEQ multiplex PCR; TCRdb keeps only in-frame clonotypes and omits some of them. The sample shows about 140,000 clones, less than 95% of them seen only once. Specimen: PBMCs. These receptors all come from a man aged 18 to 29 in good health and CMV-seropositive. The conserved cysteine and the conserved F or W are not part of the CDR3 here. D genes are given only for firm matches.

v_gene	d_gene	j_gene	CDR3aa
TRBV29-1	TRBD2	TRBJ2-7	SALAGGGEQY
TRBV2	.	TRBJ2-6	ASSSGAGANVLT
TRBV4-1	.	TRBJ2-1	ASSAGTLMVGEQF
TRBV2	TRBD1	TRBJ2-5	ASRVTGGVKETQY
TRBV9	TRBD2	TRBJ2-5	ASSPGAGVETQY
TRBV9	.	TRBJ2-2	ASSVAGVGTGELF
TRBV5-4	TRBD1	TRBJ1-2	ASSLGDRGPVDYGYT
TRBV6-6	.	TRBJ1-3	ASSYSLGRGNTIY
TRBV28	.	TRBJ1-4	ASSWGAATNEKLF
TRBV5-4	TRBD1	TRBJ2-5	ASSGGQGGGETQY
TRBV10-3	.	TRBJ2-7	AISDAGATSEQY
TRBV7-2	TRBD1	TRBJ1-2	ASSLRQGAEGYT
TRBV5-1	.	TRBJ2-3	ASTAGESTDTQY
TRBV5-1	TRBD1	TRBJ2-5	ASSRGTGQETQY
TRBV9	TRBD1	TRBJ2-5	ASSVVGGTGQETQY
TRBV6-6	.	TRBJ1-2	ASSSSFNYGYT
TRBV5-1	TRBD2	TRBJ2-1	ASSLGNSGRADEQF
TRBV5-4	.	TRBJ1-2	ASSSGGEGSYGYT
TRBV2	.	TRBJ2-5	ASAQREETQY
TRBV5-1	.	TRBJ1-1	ASSLGFGGDTEAF
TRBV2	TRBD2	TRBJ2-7	ASGLAVFYEQY
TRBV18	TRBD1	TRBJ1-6	ASSPEGQGTPLH
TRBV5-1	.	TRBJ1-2	ASTNRVDGYT
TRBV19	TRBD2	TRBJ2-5	ASSPRLAGGETQY
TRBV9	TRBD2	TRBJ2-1	ASSVSGTYAAAYNEQF
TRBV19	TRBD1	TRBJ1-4	ASRGGATNEKLF